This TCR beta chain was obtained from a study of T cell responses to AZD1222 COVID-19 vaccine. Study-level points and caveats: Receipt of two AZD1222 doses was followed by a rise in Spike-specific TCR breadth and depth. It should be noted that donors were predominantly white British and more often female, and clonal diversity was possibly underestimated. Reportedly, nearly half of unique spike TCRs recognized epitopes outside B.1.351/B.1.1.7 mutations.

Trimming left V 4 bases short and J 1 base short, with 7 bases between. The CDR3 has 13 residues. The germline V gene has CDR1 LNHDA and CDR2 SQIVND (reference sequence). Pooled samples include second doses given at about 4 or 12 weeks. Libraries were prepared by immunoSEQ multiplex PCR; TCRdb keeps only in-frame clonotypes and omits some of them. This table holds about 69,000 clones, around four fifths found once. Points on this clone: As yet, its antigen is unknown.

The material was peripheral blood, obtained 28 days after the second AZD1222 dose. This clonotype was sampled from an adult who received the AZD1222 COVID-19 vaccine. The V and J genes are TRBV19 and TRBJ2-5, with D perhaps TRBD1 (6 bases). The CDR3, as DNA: TGTGCCAGTAGTAGGGACACCCAAGAGACCCAGTACTTC. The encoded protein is CASSRDTQETQYF.